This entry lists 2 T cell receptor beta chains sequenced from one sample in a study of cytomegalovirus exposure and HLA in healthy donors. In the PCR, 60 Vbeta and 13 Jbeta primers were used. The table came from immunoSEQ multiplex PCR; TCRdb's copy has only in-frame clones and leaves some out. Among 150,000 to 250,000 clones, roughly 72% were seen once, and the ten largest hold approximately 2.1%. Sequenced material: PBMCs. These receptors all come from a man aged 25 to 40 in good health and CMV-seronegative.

The CDR3 DNA is TGTGCCAGCAGCTTTGAGCGGGAGGGGCGGGAGACCCAGTACTTC. Amino acids: CASSFEREGRETQYF. The gene calls are TRBV7-9 and TRBJ2-5; 10 nucleotides align to TRBD2. Per germline, CDR1 SEHNR and CDR2 FQNEAQ (reference sequence). The CDR3 is made up of 15 amino acids. Trimming at V came to 3 bases and at J to 5 bases, leaving 6 bases not matched to a gene.

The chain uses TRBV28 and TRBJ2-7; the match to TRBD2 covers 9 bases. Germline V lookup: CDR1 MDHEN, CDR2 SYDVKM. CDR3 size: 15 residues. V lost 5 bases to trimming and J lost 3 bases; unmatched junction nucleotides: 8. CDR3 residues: CASSPLLAGYYEQYF. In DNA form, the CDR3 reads TGTGCCAGCAGTCCGTTGCTAGCGGGATACTACGAGCAGTACTTC.